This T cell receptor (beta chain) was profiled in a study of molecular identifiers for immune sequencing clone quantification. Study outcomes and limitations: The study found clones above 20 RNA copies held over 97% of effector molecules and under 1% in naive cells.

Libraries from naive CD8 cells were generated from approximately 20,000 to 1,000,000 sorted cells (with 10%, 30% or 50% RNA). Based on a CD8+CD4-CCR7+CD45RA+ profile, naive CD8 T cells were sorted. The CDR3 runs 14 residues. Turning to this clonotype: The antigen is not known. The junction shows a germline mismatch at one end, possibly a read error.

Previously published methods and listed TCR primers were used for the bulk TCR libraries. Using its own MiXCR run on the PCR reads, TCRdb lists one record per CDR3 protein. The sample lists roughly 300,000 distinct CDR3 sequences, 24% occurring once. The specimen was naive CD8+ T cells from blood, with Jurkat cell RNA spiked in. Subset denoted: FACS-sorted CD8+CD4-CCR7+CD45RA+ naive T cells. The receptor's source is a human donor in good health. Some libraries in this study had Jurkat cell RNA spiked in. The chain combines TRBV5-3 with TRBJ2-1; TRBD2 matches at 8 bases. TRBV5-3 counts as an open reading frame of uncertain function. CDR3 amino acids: CASSSGLEADEQFF. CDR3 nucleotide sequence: TGTGCCAGCAGCTCGGGACTAGAGGCCGATGAGCAGTTCTTC.